The present T cell receptor beta chain was sequenced within a study of CD8 T cells in ankylosing spondylitis (dated by TCRdb to about 2017). Concerning the study at large: T cell receptor beta repertoires were profiled in healthy donors and ankylosing spondylitis patients so that disease-linked TCR variants could be found. The full study cohort comprised around 23 ankylosing spondylitis patients and 85 to 120 healthy donors. Peripheral blood samples were taken, and synovial fluid was additionally collected from ankylosing spondylitis patients.

This clonotype was seen a handful of times. What antigen it recognizes has not been identified. No qualities accompany the bases; no much larger clone lies one base away. The V end loses 7 bases and the J end loses 1 base, and a stretch of 7 bases separates them. CDR1 and CDR2 are read off the germline V gene (reference sequence) as SEHNR and FQNEAQ. From the cysteine up to the phenylalanine, the CDR3 has a length of 13 residues. The CDR3 DNA has 39 bases and is translated from base 1. Instrument used: Illumina HiSeq 2500. Quantitative 5'-RACE with molecular barcodes was used to prepare TCR beta libraries. In the original analysis: A new computational method, built on a probabilistic model of VDJ rearrangement, was used to identify disease-linked TCR variants. Using fastp at Q25 and MiXCR, TCRdb reprocessed the public reads and kept productive beta chains. One record per CDR3 amino acid sequence lists the most common genes and DNA. The authors' filters were not applied to this entry. The sample profile shows some 140,000 distinct CDR3 sequences; roughly 8.3% of them were found once. The ten top clones hold 6% to 8% of the sample.

Results and caveats for the whole study, not just this receptor: A TCR beta motif of seven or eight highly homologous amino acid variants appeared characteristic of blood from ankylosing spondylitis patients. Significant enrichment of the disease-linked clones was reported in matched synovial fluid samples from ankylosing spondylitis patients. In peripheral blood, the disease-linked clones were found at relatively low frequencies and had a CD8+ phenotype. Some TCR beta motif variants had previously been reported in synovial fluid and blood of reactive arthritis patients, which suggested common disease-initiation mechanisms.

For each ankylosing spondylitis patient, the synovial fluid sample was matched to a blood sample from that same patient. The source of this sequence is a male donor with ankylosing spondylitis. Sequencing used synovial fluid, either unsorted or a sorted T cell fraction (not recorded which). The V gene is TRBV7-9 and the J gene is TRBJ2-2; no D segment can be confidently identified. The CDR3 loop reads CASNGRNTGELFF. The sequenced DNA is TGTGCCAGCAACGGCAGGAACACCGGGGAGCTGTTTTTT.